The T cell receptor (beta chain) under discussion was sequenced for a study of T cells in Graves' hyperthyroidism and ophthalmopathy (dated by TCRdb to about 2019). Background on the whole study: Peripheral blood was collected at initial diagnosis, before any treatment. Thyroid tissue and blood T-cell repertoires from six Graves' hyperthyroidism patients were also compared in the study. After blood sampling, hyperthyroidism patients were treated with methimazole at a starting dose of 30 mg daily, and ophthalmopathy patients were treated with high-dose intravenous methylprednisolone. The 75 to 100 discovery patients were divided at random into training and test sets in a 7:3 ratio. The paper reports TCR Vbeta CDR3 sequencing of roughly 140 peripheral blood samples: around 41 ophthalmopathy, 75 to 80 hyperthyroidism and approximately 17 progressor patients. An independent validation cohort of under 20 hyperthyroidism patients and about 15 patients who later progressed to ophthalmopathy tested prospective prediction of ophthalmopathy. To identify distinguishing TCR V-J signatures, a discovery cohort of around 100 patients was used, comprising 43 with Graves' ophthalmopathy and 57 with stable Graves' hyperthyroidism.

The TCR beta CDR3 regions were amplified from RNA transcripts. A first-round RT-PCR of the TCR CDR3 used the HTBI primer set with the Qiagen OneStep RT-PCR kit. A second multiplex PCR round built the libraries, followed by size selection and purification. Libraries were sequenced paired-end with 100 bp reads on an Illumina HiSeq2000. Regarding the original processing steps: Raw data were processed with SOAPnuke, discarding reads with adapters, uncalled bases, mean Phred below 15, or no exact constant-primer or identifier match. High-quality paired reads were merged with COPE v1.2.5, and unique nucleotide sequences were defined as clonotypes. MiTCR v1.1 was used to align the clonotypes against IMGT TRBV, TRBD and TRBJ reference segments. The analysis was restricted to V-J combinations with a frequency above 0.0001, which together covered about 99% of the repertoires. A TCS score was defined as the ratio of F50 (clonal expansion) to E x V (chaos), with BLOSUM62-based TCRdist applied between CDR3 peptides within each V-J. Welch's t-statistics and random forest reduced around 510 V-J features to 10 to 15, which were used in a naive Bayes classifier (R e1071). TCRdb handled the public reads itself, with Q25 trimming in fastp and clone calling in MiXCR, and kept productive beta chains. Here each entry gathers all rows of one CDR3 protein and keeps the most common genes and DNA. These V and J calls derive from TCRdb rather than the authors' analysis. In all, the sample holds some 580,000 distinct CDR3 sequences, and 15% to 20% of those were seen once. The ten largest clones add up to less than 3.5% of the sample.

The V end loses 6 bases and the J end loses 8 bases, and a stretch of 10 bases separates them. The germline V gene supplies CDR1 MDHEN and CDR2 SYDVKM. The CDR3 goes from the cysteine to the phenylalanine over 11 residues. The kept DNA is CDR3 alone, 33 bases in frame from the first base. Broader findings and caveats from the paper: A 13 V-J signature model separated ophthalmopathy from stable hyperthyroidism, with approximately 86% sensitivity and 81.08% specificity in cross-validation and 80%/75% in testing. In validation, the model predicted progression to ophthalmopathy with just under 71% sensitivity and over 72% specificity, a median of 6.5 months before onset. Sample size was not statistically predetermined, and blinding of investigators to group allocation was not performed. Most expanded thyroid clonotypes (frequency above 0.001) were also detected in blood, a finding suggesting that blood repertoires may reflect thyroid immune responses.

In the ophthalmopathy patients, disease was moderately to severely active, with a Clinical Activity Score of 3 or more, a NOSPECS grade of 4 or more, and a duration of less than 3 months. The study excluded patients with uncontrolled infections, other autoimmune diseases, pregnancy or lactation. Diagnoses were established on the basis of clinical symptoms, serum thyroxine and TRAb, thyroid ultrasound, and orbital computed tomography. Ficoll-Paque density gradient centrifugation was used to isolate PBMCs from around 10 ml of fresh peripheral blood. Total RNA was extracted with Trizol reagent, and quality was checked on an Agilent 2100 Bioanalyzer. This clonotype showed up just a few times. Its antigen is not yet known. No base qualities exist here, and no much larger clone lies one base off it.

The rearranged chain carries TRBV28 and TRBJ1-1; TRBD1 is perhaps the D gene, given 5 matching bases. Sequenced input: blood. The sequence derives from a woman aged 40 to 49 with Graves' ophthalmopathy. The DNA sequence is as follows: TGTGCCAGCAGAGGGACGCACGAAGCTTTCTTT. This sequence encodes CASRGTHEAFF. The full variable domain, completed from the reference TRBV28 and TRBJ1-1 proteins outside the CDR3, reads DVKVTQSSRYLVKRTGEKVFLECVQDMDHENMFWYRQDPGLGLRLIYFSYDVKMKEKGDIPEGYSVSREKKERFSLILESASTNQTSMYLCASRGTHEAFFGQGTRLTVV.